The 11 T cell receptor beta chains presented below share a single source sample, sequenced in a study of cytomegalovirus exposure and HLA in healthy donors. PCR employed 60 Vbeta and 13 Jbeta primers. Libraries were prepared by immunoSEQ multiplex PCR; TCRdb keeps only in-frame clonotypes and omits some of them. The sample has some 250,000 clones; about 80% are singletons. The sample was PBMCs. The source of these receptors is a woman in her thirties or forties in good health and CMV-seropositive.

This chain links TRBV30 with TRBJ2-1; 13 bases are a match to TRBD2. The CDR3 totals 20 residues. V lost 3 bases to trimming and J lost 9 bases; unmatched junction nucleotides: 23. Germline CDR1 reads GTSNPN; CDR2 reads SVGIG (reference sequence). CDR3 residues: CAWRPARGSTGLAGAGEQFF. CDR3 nucleotides: TGTGCCTGGAGACCCGCCCGAGGGAGCACCGGACTAGCGGGAGCCGGTGAGCAGTTCTTC.

The V gene is TRBV11-3, the J gene TRBJ2-3; TRBD2 matches at 9 bases. The CDR3 sequence is 15 residues long. The ends lost 5 bases at V and 2 bases at J; junction bases unmatched: 5. Germline lookup yields CDR1 SGHNT and CDR2 YENEEA. The CDR3 DNA is TGTGCCAGCAGCCCCTTAGCGGGAGCCACAGATACGCAGTATTTT. This gives the protein CASSPLAGATDTQYF.

The chain links TRBV20-1 to TRBJ2-1, with TRBD2 as a possible D gene (6 bases). Between the trimmed V and J ends, which lost 2 bases and 8 bases, there was a span of 7 bases. The CDR3 sequence is 11 residues long. CDR1 is DFQATT, CDR2 SNEGSKA, per germline (reference sequence). This CDR3 is CSARREDEQFF. CDR3 nucleotide sequence: TGCAGTGCTAGAAGGGAGGATGAGCAGTTCTTC.

The chain has TRBV5-4 and TRBJ2-6; 8 nucleotides line up with TRBD1. The germline CDR1 and CDR2 sequences are SGHNT and YYREEE (reference sequence). The CDR3 spans 18 residues. J lost 2 bases, V lost 2 bases, and 9 bases had no gene match. CDR3 DNA: TGTGCCAGCAGCTTTTGGACAGGGCTGGAGGCTGGGGCCAACGTCCTGACTTTC. Translation: CASSFWTGLEAGANVLTF.

This clone was picked up one time. The chain couples TRBV28 to TRBJ1-2; D possibly corresponds to TRBD1 (6 bases). The germline V gene has CDR1 MDHEN and CDR2 SYDVKM. The CDR3 spans 17 residues. With 5 bases removed from V and 4 bases from J, the gap between germline ends came to 23 bases. The DNA for the CDR3 is TGTGCCAGCAGTCTCTCAGGGACACAACAGGTTGCCTATGGCTACACCTTC. This encodes CASSLSGTQQVAYGYTF.

V is TRBV6-5 and J is TRBJ1-6, with D maybe TRBD1 (5 bases). Trimming cost V 6 bases and J 9 bases, with 15 bases left between them. There are 14 residues in the CDR3. Germline CDR1 is MNHEY and CDR2 is SVGAGI. The CDR3 loop is CASRPPREGSPLHF. The CDR3 DNA sequence: TGTGCCAGCAGACCACCCAGGGAGGGTTCACCCCTCCACTTT.

The chain links TRBV6-1 to TRBJ2-7; weak D call: TRBD2 (6 bases). The germline V gene encodes CDR1 MNHNS and CDR2 SASEGT. The CDR3 is made up of 15 amino acids. The ends were cut back, 2 bases at V and 2 bases at J, with 13 bases in the middle. CDR3 sequence reads: CASSESLADAYEQYF. The CDR3 DNA is TGTGCCAGCAGTGAATCTTTAGCGGACGCCTACGAGCAGTACTTC.

V is TRBV18 and J is TRBJ2-6; a weak D match, TRBD1 (6 bases). The V end was cut by 3 bases, the J end by 2 bases, with 14 bases between. Germline V CDR1 and CDR2: KGHSH, LQKENI. The CDR3 totals 17 residues. CDR3 sequence reads: CASSPRTVGPGANVLTF. CDR3 DNA sequence: TGTGCCAGCTCACCGCGGACAGTAGGTCCTGGGGCCAACGTCCTGACTTTC.

The chain links TRBV5-4 to TRBJ1-1; 7 nucleotides line up with TRBD1. J gave up 8 bases and V 4 bases, and 14 bases lay outside the gene matches. CDR1 SGHNT and CDR2 YYREEE come from the germline V gene (reference sequence). CDR3 length: 15 amino acids. The CDR3 sequence: CASSTDPQGFSEAFF. CDR3 in DNA: TGTGCCAGCAGCACAGACCCACAGGGGTTCTCGGAAGCTTTCTTT. Full variable domain (rest looked up from reference TRBV5-4 and TRBJ1-1): ETGVTQSPTHLIKTRGQQVTLRCSSQSGHNTVSWYQQALGQGPQFIFQYYREEENGRGNFPPRFSGLQFPNYSSELNVNALELDDSALYLCASSTDPQGFSEAFFGQGTRLTVV.

The chain is built from TRBV27 and TRBJ2-3; 7 nucleotides align to TRBD2. This CDR3 region has 12 residues. V lost 9 bases, J lost 4 bases, and 4 bases stayed unmatched. Germline values: CDR1 MNHEY, CDR2 SMNVEV (reference sequence). CDR3 region: CASREGADTQYF. The CDR3, as DNA: TGTGCCAGTAGGGAGGGTGCAGATACGCAGTATTTT.

V usage is TRBV6-1 and J usage is TRBJ1-2; D remains ambiguous. CDR1 MNHNS and CDR2 SASEGT come from the germline V gene. Trimming stripped 3 bases from V and 2 bases from J, with 7 bases between. The CDR3 has 13 amino acids. The CDR3 reads CASSDGGNYGYTF. The CDR3 coding sequence is TGTGCCAGCAGTGATGGAGGGAACTATGGCTACACCTTC.